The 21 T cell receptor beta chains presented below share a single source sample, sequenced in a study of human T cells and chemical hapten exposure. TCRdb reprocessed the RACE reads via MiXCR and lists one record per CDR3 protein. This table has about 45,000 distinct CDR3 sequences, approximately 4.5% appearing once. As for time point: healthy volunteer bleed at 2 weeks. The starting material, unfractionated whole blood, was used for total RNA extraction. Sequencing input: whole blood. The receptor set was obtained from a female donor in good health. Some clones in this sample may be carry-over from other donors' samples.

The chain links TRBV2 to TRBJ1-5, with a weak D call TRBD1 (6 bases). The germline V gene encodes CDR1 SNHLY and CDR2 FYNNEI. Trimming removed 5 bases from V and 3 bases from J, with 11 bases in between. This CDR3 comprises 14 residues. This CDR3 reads CASSLQGHNQPQHF. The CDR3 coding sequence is TGTGCCAGCAGTCTACAGGGTCACAATCAGCCCCAGCATTTT.

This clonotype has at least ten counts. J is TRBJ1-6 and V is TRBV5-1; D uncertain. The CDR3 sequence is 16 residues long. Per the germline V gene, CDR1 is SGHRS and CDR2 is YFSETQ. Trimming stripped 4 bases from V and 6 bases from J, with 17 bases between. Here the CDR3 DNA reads TGCGCCAGCAGCCGGGAGCGGTCCACTTCTAATTCACCCCTCCACTTT. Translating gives CASSRERSTSNSPLHF.

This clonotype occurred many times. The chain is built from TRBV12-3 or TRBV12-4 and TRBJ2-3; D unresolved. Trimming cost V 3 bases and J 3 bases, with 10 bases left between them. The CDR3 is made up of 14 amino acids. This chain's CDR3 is CASSLGIQTDTQYF. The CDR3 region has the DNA TGTGCCAGCAGTTTGGGAATACAAACAGATACGCAGTATTTT.

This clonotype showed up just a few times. The CDR3 DNA is TGCGCCAGCAGGCGACAGTTTAACACCGGGGAGCTGTTTTTT. Translating gives CASRRQFNTGELFF. J is TRBJ2-2 and V is TRBV4-3; D may be TRBD1 (5 bases). Germline CDR1 LGHNA, CDR2 YSLEER. Trimming removed 6 bases at V and 2 bases at J, with 10 bases between. The CDR3 is made up of 14 amino acids.

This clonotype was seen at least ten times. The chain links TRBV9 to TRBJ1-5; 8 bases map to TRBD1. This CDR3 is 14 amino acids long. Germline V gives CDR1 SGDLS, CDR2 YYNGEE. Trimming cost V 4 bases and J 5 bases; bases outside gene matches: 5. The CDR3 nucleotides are TGTGCCAGCAGCCCAGGACAGGGCCATCAGCCCCAGCATTTT. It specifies CASSPGQGHQPQHF.

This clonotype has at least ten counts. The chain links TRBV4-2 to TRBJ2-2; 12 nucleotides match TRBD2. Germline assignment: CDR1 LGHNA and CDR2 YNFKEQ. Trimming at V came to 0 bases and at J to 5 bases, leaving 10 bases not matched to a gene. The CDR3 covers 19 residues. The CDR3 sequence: CASSQESGLAGARTGELFF. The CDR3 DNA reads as TGTGCCAGCAGCCAAGAGTCGGGACTAGCGGGCGCGCGGACCGGGGAGCTGTTTTTT.

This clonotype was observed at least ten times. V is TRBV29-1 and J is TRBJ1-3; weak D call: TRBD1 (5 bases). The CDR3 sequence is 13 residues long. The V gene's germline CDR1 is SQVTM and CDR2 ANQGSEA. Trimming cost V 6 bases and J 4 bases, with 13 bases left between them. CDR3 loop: CSVAGTLGNTIYF. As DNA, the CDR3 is TGCAGCGTAGCTGGGACGTTGGGAAACACCATATATTTT.

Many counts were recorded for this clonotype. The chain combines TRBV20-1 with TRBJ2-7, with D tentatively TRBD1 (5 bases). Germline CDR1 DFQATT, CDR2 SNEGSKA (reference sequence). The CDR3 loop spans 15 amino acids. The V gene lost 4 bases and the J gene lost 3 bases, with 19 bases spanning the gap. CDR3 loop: CSAKAKEGVNYEQYF. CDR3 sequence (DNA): TGCAGTGCTAAAGCAAAGGAAGGGGTCAACTACGAGCAGTACTTC.

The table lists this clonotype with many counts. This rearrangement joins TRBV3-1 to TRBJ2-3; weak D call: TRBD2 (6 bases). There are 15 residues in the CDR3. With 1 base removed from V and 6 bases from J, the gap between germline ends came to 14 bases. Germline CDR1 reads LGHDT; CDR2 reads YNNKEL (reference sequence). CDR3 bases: TGTGCCAGCAGCCAAGGACTAGTTTCGCTTGATACGCAGTATTTT. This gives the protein CASSQGLVSLDTQYF.

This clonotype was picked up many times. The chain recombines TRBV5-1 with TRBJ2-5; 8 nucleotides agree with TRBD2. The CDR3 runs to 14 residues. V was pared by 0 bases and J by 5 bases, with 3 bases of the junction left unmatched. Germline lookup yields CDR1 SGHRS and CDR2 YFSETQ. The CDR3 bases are TGCGCCAGCAGCTTGGGCGAGCGGGGGGAGACCCAGTACTTC. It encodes CASSLGERGETQYF.

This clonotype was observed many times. The CDR3 nucleotides read TGTGCCAGCAGCCAAGGGCAGGGCGGGACCATAAATGAAAAACTGTTTTTT. Its protein product is CASSQGQGGTINEKLFF. The chain carries TRBV3-1 and TRBJ1-4; weak D call: TRBD1 (5 bases). The V end was cut by 1 base, the J end by 5 bases, with 17 bases between. The germline gives CDR1 LGHDT, CDR2 YNNKEL (reference sequence). CDR3 size: 17 residues.

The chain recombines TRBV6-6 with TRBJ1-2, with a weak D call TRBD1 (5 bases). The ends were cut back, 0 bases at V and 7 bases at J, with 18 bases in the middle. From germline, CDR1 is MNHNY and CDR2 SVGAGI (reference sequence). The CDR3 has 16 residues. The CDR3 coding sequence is TGTGCCAGCAGTTACTCGACCGATACACGGAGGGGTGGCTACACCTTC. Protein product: CASSYSTDTRRGGYTF.

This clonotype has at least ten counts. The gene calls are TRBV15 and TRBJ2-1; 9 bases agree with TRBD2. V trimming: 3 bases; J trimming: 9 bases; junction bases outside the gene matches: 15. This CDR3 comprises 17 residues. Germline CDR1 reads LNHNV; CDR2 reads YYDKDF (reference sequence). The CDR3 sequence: CATSRPPIAGVLGEQFF. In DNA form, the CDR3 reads TGTGCCACCAGCAGGCCGCCGATAGCGGGGGTACTCGGTGAGCAGTTCTTC.

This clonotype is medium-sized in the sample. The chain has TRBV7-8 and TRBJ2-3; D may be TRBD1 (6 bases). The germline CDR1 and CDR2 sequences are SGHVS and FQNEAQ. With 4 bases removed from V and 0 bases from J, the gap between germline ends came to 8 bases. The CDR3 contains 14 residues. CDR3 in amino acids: CASSSGQSTDTQYF. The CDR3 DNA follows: TGTGCCAGCAGCTCGGGACAAAGCACAGATACGCAGTATTTT. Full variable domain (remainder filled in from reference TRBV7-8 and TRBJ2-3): GAGVSQSPRYKVAKRGQDVALRCDPISGHVSLFWYQQALGQGPEFLTYFQNEAQLDKSGLPSDRFFAERPEGSVSTLKIQRTQQEDSAVYLCASSSGQSTDTQYFGPGTRLTVL.

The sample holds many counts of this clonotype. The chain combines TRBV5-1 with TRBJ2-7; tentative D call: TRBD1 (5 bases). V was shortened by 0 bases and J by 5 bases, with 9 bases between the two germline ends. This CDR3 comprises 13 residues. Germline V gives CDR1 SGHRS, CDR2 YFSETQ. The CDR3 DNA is TGCGCCAGCAGCTTGGCAGGGCCCGACGAGCAGTACTTC. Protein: CASSLAGPDEQYF.

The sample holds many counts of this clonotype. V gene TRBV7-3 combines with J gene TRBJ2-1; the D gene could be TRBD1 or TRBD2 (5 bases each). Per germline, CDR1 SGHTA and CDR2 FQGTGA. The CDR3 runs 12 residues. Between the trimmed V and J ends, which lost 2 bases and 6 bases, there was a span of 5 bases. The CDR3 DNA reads TGTGCCAGCAGCTTAGGGACCAATGAGCAGTTCTTC. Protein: CASSLGTNEQFF.

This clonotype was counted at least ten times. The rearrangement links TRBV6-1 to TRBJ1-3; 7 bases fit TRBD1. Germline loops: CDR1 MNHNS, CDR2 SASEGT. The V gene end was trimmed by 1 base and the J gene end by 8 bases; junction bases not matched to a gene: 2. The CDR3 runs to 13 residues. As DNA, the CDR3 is TGTGCCAGCAGTGAAGGACAGGGAGACACCATATATTTT. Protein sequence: CASSEGQGDTIYF.

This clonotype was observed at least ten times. The CDR3 loop is CASSEDRGRGTEAFF. The CDR3 nucleotides read TGTGCCAGCAGTGAAGACAGGGGAAGGGGAACTGAAGCTTTCTTT. The V gene is TRBV2, the J gene TRBJ1-1; the match to TRBD1 covers 7 bases. The CDR3 contains 15 residues. Germline CDR1 is SNHLY and CDR2 is FYNNEI. V dropped 1 base and J dropped 5; count of bases not matched to a gene: 7.

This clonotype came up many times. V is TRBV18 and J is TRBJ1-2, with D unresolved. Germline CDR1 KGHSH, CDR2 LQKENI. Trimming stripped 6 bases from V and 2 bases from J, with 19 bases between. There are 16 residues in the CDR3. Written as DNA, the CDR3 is TGTGCCAGCTCCTCATTGTTACGCTTAGCCAACTATGGCTACACCTTC. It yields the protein CASSSLLRLANYGYTF.

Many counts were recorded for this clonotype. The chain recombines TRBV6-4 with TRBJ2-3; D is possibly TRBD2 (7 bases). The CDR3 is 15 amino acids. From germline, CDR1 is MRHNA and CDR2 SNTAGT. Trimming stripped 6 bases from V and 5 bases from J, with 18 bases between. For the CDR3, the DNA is TGTGCCAGCAGCCCCCTCGCGGGGGCGGAAGATACGCAGTATTTT. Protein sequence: CASSPLAGAEDTQYF.

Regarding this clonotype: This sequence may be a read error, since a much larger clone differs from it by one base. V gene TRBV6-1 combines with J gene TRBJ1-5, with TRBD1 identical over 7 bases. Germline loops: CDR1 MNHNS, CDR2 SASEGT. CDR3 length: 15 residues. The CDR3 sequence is CASSGSTGHNQPQNF. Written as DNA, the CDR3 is TGTGCCAGCAGCGGGTCGACAGGGCACAATCAGCCCCAGAATTTT.